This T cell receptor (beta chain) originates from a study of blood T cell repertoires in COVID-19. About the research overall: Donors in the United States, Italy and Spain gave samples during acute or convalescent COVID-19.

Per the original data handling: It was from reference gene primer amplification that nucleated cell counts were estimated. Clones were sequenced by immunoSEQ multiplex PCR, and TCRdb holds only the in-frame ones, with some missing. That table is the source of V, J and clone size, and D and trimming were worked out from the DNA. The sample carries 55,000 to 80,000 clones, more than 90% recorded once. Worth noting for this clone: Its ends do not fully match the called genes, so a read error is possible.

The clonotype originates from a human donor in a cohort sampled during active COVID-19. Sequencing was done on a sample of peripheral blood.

CDR3 loop: CARSLGGGAVDYGYTF. In DNA, the CDR3 is TGCGCCCGCAGCTTGGGGGGGGGCGCGGTTGACTATGGCTACACCTTC. The chain employs TRBV5-1 and TRBJ1-2; possibly TRBD1 for D (6 bases). This CDR3 comprises 16 residues. CDR1 is SGHRS and CDR2 is YFSETQ in the germline V gene.